In this sample, the clone carrying this T cell receptor (beta chain) turned up a few times. No antigen is known for it. The CDR3 loop spans 14 amino acids. The germline gives CDR1 MNHEY, CDR2 SMNVEV (reference sequence). The V end lost 8 bases, the J end lost 8 bases, and 19 bases lay between the germline ends. TCRdb processed the reads anew with MiXCR; each CDR3 protein has one entry. The top ten clones hold around 12% of a sample with hundreds of thousands of distinct CDR3 sequences, about 33% of them seen once. This sample stems from a study of T cell repertoires in cytomegalovirus infection. The overall study: CMV infection and matching HLA type were both indicated by public TCR beta signatures.

The rearrangement joins TRBV27 to TRBJ2-1, with D unresolved. The clonotype originates from a human donor in good health (CMV status not recorded). Some clones in this sample may be carry-over from other donors' samples. The sample consisted of cultured CD8+ T cells from PBMCs, taken from culture after CMV antigen stimulation. DNA of the CDR3: TGTGCCAGCGCGTACGGCAGTTTTGCGGATGAGCAGTTCTTC. Translated: CASAYGSFADEQFF.